What follows are 29 T cell receptor beta chains derived from one specimen sequenced in a study of blood T cell repertoires in COVID-19. Libraries were prepared by immunoSEQ multiplex PCR; TCRdb keeps only in-frame clonotypes and omits some of them. Counted here are 97,000 or so clones, roughly 92% occurring once; the ten biggest clones make up 1.5% to 2.5%. Sequenced sample: peripheral blood. The receptors come from a woman aged 45-65 years with COVID-19, enrolled during active disease.

The chain has TRBV5-1 and TRBJ1-2, with D possibly being TRBD1 (5 bases). Germline CDR1 reads SGHRS; CDR2 reads YFSETQ. V was cut by 0 bases and J by 0 bases, with 9 bases left in between. This CDR3 has 15 amino acids. The CDR3 region has the DNA TGCGCCAGCAGCTTGGTAGGGGAAGCTAACTATGGCTACACCTTC. Translating gives CASSLVGEANYGYTF.

The V gene is TRBV7-2, the J gene TRBJ2-2, with unresolved D. Trimming removed 2 bases at V and 7 bases at J, with 8 bases between. CDR3 length equals 13 residues. Germline V gene lookup returns CDR1 SGHTA and CDR2 FQGNSA. The CDR3 region has the DNA TGTGCCAGCAGCTTATTCGGTGGCGGGGAGCTGTTTTTT. Protein sequence: CASSLFGGGELFF. The full variable domain, rest sourced from reference TRBV7-2 and TRBJ2-2, is GAGVSQSPSNKVTEKGKDVELRCDPISGHTALYWYRQSLGQGLEFLIYFQGNSAPDKSGLPSDRFSAERTGGSVSTLTIQRTQQEDSAVYLCASSLFGGGELFFGEGSRLTVL.

The gene calls are TRBV6-6 and TRBJ1-1; 10 bases align to TRBD1. Germline values: CDR1 MNHNY, CDR2 SVGAGI (reference sequence). The CDR3 length is 16 residues. Trimming removed 4 bases from V and 1 base from J; junction bases left unmatched: 6. The CDR3 region has the DNA TGTGCCAGCAGTTTGGGACAGGGGACATCGAACACTGAAGCTTTCTTT. This encodes CASSLGQGTSNTEAFF.

This clone was picked up a small number of times. V and J are TRBV6-2 or TRBV6-3 and TRBJ1-6; 10 nucleotides align to TRBD1. V was pared by 2 bases and J by 8 bases, with 3 bases of the junction left unmatched. The germline CDR1 and CDR2 sequences are MNHEY and SVGEGT. The CDR3 runs to 15 residues. The CDR3 bases are TGTGCCAGCAGTTACAAGGGACAGGGGTATTCACCCCTCCACTTT. It yields the protein CASSYKGQGYSPLHF.

The chain has TRBV5-1 and TRBJ1-1, with 8 bases identical to TRBD1. This CDR3 is built from 17 residues. V shed 4 bases and J 1 base; nucleotides not matched to a gene: 12. Germline loops: CDR1 SGHRS, CDR2 YFSETQ. CDR3 protein: CASSLIYDRGGNTEAFF. The CDR3 region has the DNA TGCGCCAGCAGCCTCATCTATGACAGGGGAGGGAACACTGAAGCTTTCTTT. Complete variable domain (other parts from reference TRBV5-1 and TRBJ1-1): KAGVTQTPRYLIKTRGQQVTLSCSPISGHRSVSWYQQTPGQGLQFLFEYFSETQRNKGNFPGRFSGRQFSNSRSEMNVSTLELGDSALYLCASSLIYDRGGNTEAFFGQGTRLTVV.

The gene calls are TRBV10-2 and TRBJ1-6; D is ambiguous. The germline V gene has CDR1 WSHSY and CDR2 SAAADI. The germline V and J ends were trimmed by 3 bases and 4 bases, with 7 bases remaining between them. The CDR3 is 14 residues long. The CDR3 DNA follows: TGCGCCAGCAGTGAATATAGTTATAATTCACCCCTCCACTTT. It encodes CASSEYSYNSPLHF.

The chain is built from TRBV5-6 and TRBJ2-1; D is ambiguous. Germline V gives CDR1 SGHDT, CDR2 YYEEEE. CDR3 size: 11 residues. Trimming stripped 2 bases from V and 8 bases from J, with 5 bases between. The CDR3 loop is CASSFSDEQFF. The CDR3 DNA sequence: TGTGCCAGCAGCTTTTCAGATGAGCAGTTCTTC.

The gene calls are TRBV19 and TRBJ1-1, with TRBD1 matching over 7 bases. CDR1 and CDR2 (germline): LNHDA, SQIVND (reference sequence). The CDR3 is 15 residues long. V was clipped by 5 bases and J by 1 base; unmatched bases: 7. The CDR3 DNA reads TGTGCCAGTAGTGCCTCCGGGACAGCGAACACTGAAGCTTTCTTT. Protein product: CASSASGTANTEAFF.

The CDR3 DNA reads as TGCGCCAGTACAGGGGCTGGAAACACCATATATTTT. The encoded protein is CASTGAGNTIYF. The chain carries TRBV10-2 and TRBJ1-3; the match to TRBD1 covers 7 bases. CDR3 length: 12 residues. The V gene's germline CDR1 is WSHSY and CDR2 SAAADI. V gave up 9 bases and J gave up 2 bases; unmatched junction bases: 1.

This chain links TRBV24-1 with TRBJ2-1, with D perhaps TRBD2 (6 bases). The CDR3 covers 16 residues. Trimming removed 4 bases at V and 9 bases at J, with 21 bases between. The V gene's germline CDR1 is KGHDR and CDR2 SFDVKD. The chain's CDR3 is CATSDHLTSNPREQFF. CDR3 nucleotide sequence: TGTGCCACCAGTGACCATCTCACTAGCAACCCCCGTGAGCAGTTCTTC.

The J gene is TRBJ1-1, the V gene TRBV11-2; the match to TRBD1 covers 7 bases. The germline CDR1 and CDR2 sequences are SGHAT and FQNNGV. This CDR3 contains 15 residues. J gave up 4 bases and V 6 bases, and 11 bases lay outside the gene matches. CDR3 in DNA: TGTGCCAGCAGACCTCCACAGGGGATAGGCACTGAAGCTTTCTTT. This encodes CASRPPQGIGTEAFF.

In nucleotides, the CDR3 is TGCAGCGTTACAGGGAACACCGGGGAGCTGTTTTTT. It encodes CSVTGNTGELFF. The chain is built from TRBV29-1 and TRBJ2-2, with D perhaps matching TRBD1 (5 bases). This CDR3 has 12 residues. The germline V and J ends were trimmed by 5 bases and 1 base, with 5 bases remaining between them. In germline, CDR1 is SQVTM, CDR2 ANQGSEA.

CDR3 residues: CASSEAEYYNEQFF. The DNA for the CDR3 is TGTGCCAGCAGTGAAGCAGAGTACTACAATGAGCAGTTCTTC. This chain uses TRBV6-1 with TRBJ2-1; no definite D call. V lost 0 bases and J 3 bases, leaving 6 bases between the germline ends. This CDR3 is 14 amino acids long. Germline V gene data show CDR1 as MNHNS and CDR2 as SASEGT.

The CDR3 region is CASSGETGNYGYTF. The CDR3 nucleotides read TGCGCCAGCAGTGGGGAGACAGGGAACTATGGCTACACCTTC. This chain uses TRBV10-1 with TRBJ1-2; TRBD1 aligns across 7 bases. The V segment lost 4 bases and the J segment 2 bases; nucleotides outside the gene matches: 4. The CDR3 contains 14 residues. CDR1 and CDR2 (germline): WNHNN, SYGVQD (reference sequence).

The chain combines TRBV27 with TRBJ1-2; TRBD1 matches at 9 bases. The germline gives CDR1 MNHEY, CDR2 SMNVEV (reference sequence). The CDR3 spans 16 residues. Trimming removed 5 bases from V and 8 bases from J; junction bases left unmatched: 15. CDR3 protein: CASSRDRASRAAGYTF. The CDR3 DNA reads as TGTGCCAGCAGTCGGGACAGGGCGTCCCGGGCAGCAGGCTACACCTTC.

This chain connects TRBV6-5 to TRBJ1-1, with no clear D. CDR3 length: 13 amino acids. Trimming pared 5 bases from V and 3 bases from J, leaving 10 bases between. Looked up from germline, CDR1 is MNHEY and CDR2 is SVGAGI. CDR3 coding DNA: TGTGCCAGCAGTACTACTTGGGACACTGAAGCTTTCTTT. Amino acid sequence: CASSTTWDTEAFF.

The chain is built from TRBV7-3 and TRBJ2-3; TRBD2 agrees at 11 bases. The germline gives CDR1 SGHTA, CDR2 FQGTGA. This CDR3 contains 18 residues. V was pared by 5 bases and J by 2 bases, with 12 bases of the junction left unmatched. CDR3 protein: CASSPGNIAGGHTDTQYF. CDR3 in DNA: TGTGCCAGCAGCCCGGGCAATATAGCGGGGGGGCACACAGATACGCAGTATTTT.

This chain joins TRBV6-5 and TRBJ1-1; 8 bases line up with TRBD1. Germline V lookup: CDR1 MNHEY, CDR2 SVGAGI. V lost 5 bases to trimming and J lost 7 bases; unmatched junction nucleotides: 3. The CDR3 runs 12 residues. The chain's CDR3 is CASSKQGGEAFF. CDR3 sequence (DNA): TGTGCCAGCAGTAAACAGGGGGGTGAAGCTTTCTTT.

The chain combines TRBV2 with TRBJ1-5; D unresolved. Germline values: CDR1 SNHLY, CDR2 FYNNEI. The CDR3 runs to 14 residues. V dropped 2 bases and J dropped 2 bases, with 7 bases sitting between them. CDR3 nucleotides: TGTGCCAGCAGTGAATGGTTAGGCAATCAGCCCCAGCATTTT. Translated: CASSEWLGNQPQHF.

As DNA, the CDR3 is TGTGCCAGCTCCAGCCGGGAGGGGCTAAGAAGCACAGATACGCAGTATTTT. Protein product: CASSSREGLRSTDTQYF. The chain carries TRBV18 and TRBJ2-3, with 8 bases fitting TRBD2. Germline assignment: CDR1 KGHSH and CDR2 LQKENI. V lost 6 bases to trimming and J lost 0 bases; unmatched junction nucleotides: 11. The CDR3 runs to 17 residues.

The chain combines TRBV19 with TRBJ2-5; 8 bases are shared with TRBD2. This CDR3 has 16 amino acids. Trimming took 4 bases from V and 0 from J; bases not matched to a gene: 7. Germline values: CDR1 LNHDA, CDR2 SQIVND (reference sequence). CDR3 DNA: TGTGCCAGTAGTAGCCCTAGCGGGCGATACCAAGAGACCCAGTACTTC. Protein sequence: CASSSPSGRYQETQYF.

This clone is a singleton in its sample. The genes are TRBV5-1 and TRBJ2-3, with 10 bases identical to TRBD2. CDR1 SGHRS and CDR2 YFSETQ come from the germline V gene. The CDR3 is 16 amino acids. The trim removed 5 bases at V and 0 bases at J, leaving 6 bases unmatched. The CDR3 bases are TGCGCCAGCAGGCAAGCGGGGGGGCCGAGCACAGATACGCAGTATTTT. Protein product: CASRQAGGPSTDTQYF.

The V gene is TRBV12-3 or TRBV12-4, the J gene TRBJ1-2; D is ambiguous. CDR3 length: 11 amino acids. Trimming shortened V by 8 bases and J by 4 bases, and 8 bases separated the two germline ends. The CDR3, as DNA: TGTGCCAGCGGTAGATTCTATGGCTACACCTTC. It translates to CASGRFYGYTF.

The V gene is TRBV5-1, the J gene TRBJ2-1; 10 bases agree with TRBD2. V shed 5 bases and J 10 bases; nucleotides not matched to a gene: 12. The germline CDR1 and CDR2 sequences are SGHRS and YFSETQ. The CDR3 spans 15 residues. This CDR3 reads CASSPASGGGWEQFF. CDR3 coding DNA: TGCGCCAGCAGTCCGGCTAGCGGGGGAGGTTGGGAGCAGTTCTTC.

The CDR3 region is CATTPGGGTDTQYF. CDR3 bases: TGCGCCACCACCCCCGGGGGAGGCACAGATACGCAGTATTTT. The genes are TRBV10-1 and TRBJ2-3, with a weak D call TRBD2 (6 bases). V was shortened by 10 bases and J by 1 base, with 15 bases between the two germline ends. The CDR3 contains 14 residues. The germline CDR1 and CDR2 sequences are WNHNN and SYGVQD (reference sequence).

The gene calls are TRBV19 and TRBJ1-1; weak D call: TRBD1 (6 bases). V lost 6 bases to trimming and J lost 0 bases, with 8 bases between them. CDR1 and CDR2 from the germline V gene are LNHDA and SQIVND (reference sequence). The CDR3 has 13 residues. The CDR3 reads CASSRQVNTEAFF. In nucleotides, the CDR3 is TGTGCCAGTAGCAGACAGGTGAACACTGAAGCTTTCTTT.

This rearrangement joins TRBV2 to TRBJ2-5, with TRBD1 identical over 9 bases. The CDR3 totals 15 residues. Germline CDR1 and CDR2: SNHLY and FYNNEI. Germline trimming cut 7 bases from V and 10 bases from J; bases unmatched to any gene: 16. CDR3 loop: CASTMPGQGYSDQYF. For the CDR3, the DNA is TGTGCCAGCACGATGCCGGGACAGGGTTATTCGGACCAGTACTTC.

The sample holds a few counts of this clone. The chain employs TRBV7-3 and TRBJ1-6, with D perhaps matching TRBD1 (6 bases). Germline V gene lookup returns CDR1 SGHTA and CDR2 FQGTGA. The CDR3 has 15 residues. V was clipped by 0 bases and J by 10 bases, with 13 bases between them. The CDR3 loop reads CASSLTGRGRSPLHF. The CDR3 coding sequence is TGTGCCAGCAGCTTAACAGGCAGGGGAAGGTCACCCCTCCACTTT. The complete variable domain, with remaining parts taken from reference TRBV7-3 and TRBJ1-6, reads GAGVSQTPSNKVTEKGKYVELRCDPISGHTALYWYRQSLGQGPEFLIYFQGTGAADDSGLPNDRFFAVRPEGSVSTLKIQRTERGDSAVYLCASSLTGRGRSPLHFGNGTRLTVT.

This clone has just one count. CDR3 sequence reads: CASSERNLQGDGGYTF. Here the CDR3 DNA reads TGTGCCAGCAGTGAAAGAAACCTACAGGGAGATGGCGGCTACACCTTC. V gene TRBV6-1 combines with J gene TRBJ1-2, with a tentative D call TRBD1 (6 bases). The germline CDR1 and CDR2 sequences are MNHNS and SASEGT. The CDR3 covers 16 residues. V lost 2 bases and J 8 bases, leaving 21 bases between the germline ends.